This TCR beta chain was obtained from a study of shared clonotypes between healthy human individuals. The V segment lost 4 bases and the J segment 3 bases; nucleotides outside the gene matches: 12. This CDR3 has 17 residues. Germline CDR1 and CDR2: SQVTM and ANQGSEA. The data were produced by immunoSEQ multiplex PCR, yet TCRdb's version contains in-frame clones alone and is incomplete. The data show 2,500,000 or so clones, less than 95% seen once. V gene TRBV29-1 combines with J gene TRBJ2-3; TRBD2 aligns across 11 bases. This sequence originates from a man between 18 and 29 years old in good health. Some clones in this sample may be carry-over from other donors' samples. Sequencing input: naive CD4+ T cells from PBMCs. The subset: CD45RA+ positively selected. Here the CDR3 reads CSVGPLAGGSITDTQYF. The DNA for the CDR3 is TGCAGCGTTGGCCCCCTAGCGGGGGGTTCCATAACAGATACGCAGTATTTT.